This T cell receptor beta chain was profiled in a study of cytomegalovirus exposure and HLA in healthy donors. PCR used 60 Vbeta primers and 13 Jbeta primers. Generated by immunoSEQ multiplex PCR, the TCRdb table keeps only in-frame clones and is missing some. The repertoire includes 110,000 or so clones, about 8.6% of them detected once, and approximately 6.4% sits in the top ten. Germline values: CDR1 MNHNY, CDR2 SVGAGI (reference sequence). Trimming removed 2 bases from V and 5 bases from J; junction bases left unmatched: 4. The CDR3 extends over 14 amino acids. As concerns this clone: Within the sample, other DNA sequences also encode this same CDR3.

The TCR sequence derives from a woman aged 40-49 years in good health and CMV-seropositive. The sequenced sample was PBMCs. This chain uses TRBV6-6 with TRBJ1-2; 8 nucleotides line up with TRBD1. CDR3 in DNA: TGTGCCAGCAGTTACATAGGACAGGGATATGGCTACACCTTC. Encoded protein: CASSYIGQGYGYTF.